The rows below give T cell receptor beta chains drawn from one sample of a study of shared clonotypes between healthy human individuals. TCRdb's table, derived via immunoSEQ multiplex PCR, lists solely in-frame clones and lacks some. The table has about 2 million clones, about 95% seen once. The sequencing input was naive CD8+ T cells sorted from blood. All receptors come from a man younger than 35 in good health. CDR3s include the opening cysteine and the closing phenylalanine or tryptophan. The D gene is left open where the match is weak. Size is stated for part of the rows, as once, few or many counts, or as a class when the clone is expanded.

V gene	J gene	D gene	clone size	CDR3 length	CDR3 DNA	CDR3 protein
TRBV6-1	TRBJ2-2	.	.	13	TGTGCCAGCAGGGGCAGAAACACCGGGGAGCTGTTTTTT	CASRGRNTGELFF
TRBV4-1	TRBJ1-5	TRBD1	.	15	TGCGCCAGCAGCCAAGATGGGACAGGCCGGTCGCCCCAGCATTTT	CASSQDGTGRSPQHF
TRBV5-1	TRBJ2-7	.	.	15	TGCGCCAGCAGCTCCCTAGACAGTCCCGCCTACGAGCAGTACTTC	CASSSLDSPAYEQYF
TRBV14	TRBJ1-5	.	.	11	TGTGCCAGCAGGCGTAACGGCCAGCGGCATTTT	CASRRNGQRHF
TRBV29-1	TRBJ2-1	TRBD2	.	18	TGCAGCGTTGAAGATGAGCAGGTAGGCCTAGCGGCATACAATGAGCAGTTCTTC	CSVEDEQVGLAAYNEQFF
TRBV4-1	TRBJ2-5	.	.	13	TGCGCCAGCAGCTTCGACGGGGAAGAGACCCAGTACTTC	CASSFDGEETQYF
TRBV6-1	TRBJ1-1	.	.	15	TGTGCCAGCAGCCCGCTTGGGCAGGTTTTCACTGAAGCTTTCTTT	CASSPLGQVFTEAFF
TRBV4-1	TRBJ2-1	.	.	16	TGCGCCAGCAGCCAAGGCGGCGGGATCTCCTACAATGAGCAGTTCTTC	CASSQGGGISYNEQFF
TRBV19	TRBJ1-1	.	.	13	TGTGCCAGTAGTATAGTGAACAGTGTGGAAGCTTTCTTT	CASSIVNSVEAFF
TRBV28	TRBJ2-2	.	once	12	TGCGGAGGGGCAGGGTATGGCGGGGAGCTGTTTTTT	CGGAGYGGELFF